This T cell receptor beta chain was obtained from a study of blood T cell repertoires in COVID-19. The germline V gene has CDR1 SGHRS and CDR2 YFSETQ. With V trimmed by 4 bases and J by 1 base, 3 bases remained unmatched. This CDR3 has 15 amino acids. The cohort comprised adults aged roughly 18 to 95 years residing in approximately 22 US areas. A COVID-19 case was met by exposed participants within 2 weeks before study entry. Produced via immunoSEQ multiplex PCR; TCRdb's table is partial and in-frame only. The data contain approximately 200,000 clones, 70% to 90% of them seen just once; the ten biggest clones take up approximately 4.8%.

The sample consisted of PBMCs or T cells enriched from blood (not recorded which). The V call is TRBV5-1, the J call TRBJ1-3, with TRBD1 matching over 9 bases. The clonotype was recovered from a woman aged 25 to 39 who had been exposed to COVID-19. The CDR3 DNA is TGCGCCAGCAGCCTACAGGGGGCATCTGGAAACACCATATATTTT. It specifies CASSLQGASGNTIYF.